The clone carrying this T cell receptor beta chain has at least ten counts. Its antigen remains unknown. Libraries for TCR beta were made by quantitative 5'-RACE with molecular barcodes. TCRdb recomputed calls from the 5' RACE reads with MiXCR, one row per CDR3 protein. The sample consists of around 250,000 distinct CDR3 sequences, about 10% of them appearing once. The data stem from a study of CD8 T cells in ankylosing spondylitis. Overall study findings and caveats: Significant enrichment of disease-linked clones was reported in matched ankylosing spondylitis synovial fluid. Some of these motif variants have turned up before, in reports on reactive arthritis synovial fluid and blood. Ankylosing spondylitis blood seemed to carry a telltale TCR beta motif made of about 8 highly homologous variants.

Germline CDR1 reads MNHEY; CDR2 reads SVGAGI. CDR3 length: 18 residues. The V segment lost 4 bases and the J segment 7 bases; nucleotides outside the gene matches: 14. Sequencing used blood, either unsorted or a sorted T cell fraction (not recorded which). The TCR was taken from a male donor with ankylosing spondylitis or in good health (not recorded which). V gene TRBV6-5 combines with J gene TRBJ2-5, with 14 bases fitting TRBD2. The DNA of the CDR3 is TGTGCCAGCAGTTTTCCGACTAGCGGGAGGGCTTTCCTTACGACCCAGTACTTC. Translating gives CASSFPTSGRAFLTTQYF.